This TCR beta chain was sequenced in a study of blood T cell repertoires in COVID-19. Study context: From the United States, Italy and Spain came samples of acute and convalescent COVID-19. PBMCs, B-cell-depleted T cells, or T cells provided the cDNA or gDNA that made up the material.

As originally analysed: Reference gene primer amplification gave nucleated cell count estimates. Measured with immunoSEQ multiplex PCR; TCRdb has only the in-frame clones, and not every one. D and trimming come from the DNA, and the V and J calls and clone size come from that table. The data contain more than 200,000 clones, about 86% of them singletons. Germline V gene data show CDR1 as SGHVS and CDR2 as FNYEAQ. Trimming removed 4 bases from V and 1 base from J, with 16 bases in between. CDR3 size: 17 residues. This receptor was taken from a man older than 75 with acute or convalescent COVID-19. Material: peripheral blood. The chain recombines TRBV7-6 with TRBJ2-2, with D possibly being TRBD2 (5 bases). The CDR3 DNA follows: TGTGCCAGCAGCTCCAGAAGCGGTTTATTGAACACCGGGGAGCTGTTTTTT. This encodes CASSSRSGLLNTGELFF.